A single sample gave rise to the 24 T cell receptor beta chains below, sequenced in a study of T cells in localized non-small cell lung cancer. Here immunoSEQ multiplex PCR was the method, and the copy in TCRdb shows in-frame clones only, minus some. The sample has around 50,000 clones, under 85% seen once. The sequencing here drew on peripheral blood, taken before any cancer treatment. The receptors here all came from an older female donor with stage II squamous cell lung carcinoma.

The rearrangement joins TRBV28 to TRBJ1-4; D remains unclear. Germline V gives CDR1 MDHEN, CDR2 SYDVKM. Trimming stripped 8 bases from V and 8 bases from J, with 9 bases between. CDR3 length equals 11 residues. CDR3 DNA sequence: TGTGCCAGCGGGCCCAGCGAAAAACTGTTTTTT. Residues: CASGPSEKLFF.

The gene calls are TRBV6-5 and TRBJ1-5; D gene uncertain. CDR1 is MNHEY, CDR2 SVGAGI, per germline. V dropped 0 bases and J dropped 7 bases, with 13 bases sitting between them. This CDR3 has 15 residues. The CDR3 DNA reads TGTGCCAGCAGTTACTCGGGAAGGGCCCGGCAGCCCCAGCATTTT. This encodes CASSYSGRARQPQHF.

The V and J genes are TRBV14 and TRBJ2-1; D is uncertain. Per the germline V gene, CDR1 is SGHDN and CDR2 is FVKESK. CDR3 length: 10 amino acids. V dropped 5 bases and J dropped 13 bases, with 9 bases sitting between them. CDR3 nucleotides: TGTGCCAGCAGCGATAATACTCAGTTCTTC. This sequence encodes CASSDNTQFF.

The gene calls are TRBV19 and TRBJ1-5; TRBD1 matches at 9 bases. The CDR3 extends over 16 amino acids. Germline CDR1 and CDR2: LNHDA and SQIVND (reference sequence). J lost 7 bases, V lost 7 bases, and 14 bases had no gene match. In DNA form, the CDR3 reads TGTGCCAGTAATCCATCCGGGACAGGGAAAAACCAGCCCCAGCATTTT. Translated: CASNPSGTGKNQPQHF.

The genes are TRBV10-3 and TRBJ1-1; tentatively, D is TRBD1 (6 bases). V was trimmed by 9 bases and J by 2 bases, leaving 10 bases between them. Germline lookup yields CDR1 ENHRY and CDR2 SYGVKD. The CDR3 spans 12 residues. The CDR3 DNA reads as TGTGCCATTGGACAGTCCAACACTGAAGCTTTCTTT. It is translated as CAIGQSNTEAFF.

The chain uses TRBV6-5 and TRBJ2-7, with 7 bases fitting TRBD1. The CDR3 is 13 residues long. The germline CDR1 and CDR2 sequences are MNHEY and SVGAGI. Germline trimming cut 7 bases from V and 2 bases from J; bases unmatched to any gene: 5. CDR3 sequence: CASTRDSAYEQYF. The CDR3 DNA sequence: TGTGCCAGCACTAGGGACAGCGCCTACGAGCAGTACTTC.

The chain employs TRBV7-2 and TRBJ1-3; maybe TRBD1 (5 bases). The germline V gene encodes CDR1 SGHTA and CDR2 FQGNSA. V lost 3 bases and J 0 bases, leaving 9 bases between the germline ends. This CDR3 has 15 amino acids. The CDR3 loop is CASSFDSNSGNTIYF. The CDR3 coding sequence is TGTGCCAGCAGCTTCGACAGCAACTCTGGAAACACCATATATTTT.

The V gene is TRBV7-6, the J gene TRBJ1-6; 7 bases are a match to TRBD1. The V and J ends lost 1 base and 7 bases, in that order; junction bases with no gene match: 1. The CDR3 contains 14 residues. Germline CDR1 is SGHVS and CDR2 is FNYEAQ. CDR3 residues: CASSLVQGNSPLHF. The DNA for the CDR3 is TGTGCCAGCAGCTTAGTACAGGGGAATTCACCCCTCCACTTT.

Only a few counts were recorded for this clone. The rearrangement joins TRBV19 to TRBJ1-2, with D possibly being TRBD1 (6 bases). This CDR3 has 14 residues. In germline, CDR1 is LNHDA, CDR2 SQIVND (reference sequence). V dropped 7 bases and J dropped 8 bases, with 20 bases sitting between them. The CDR3 region is CASNLGQGSGGYTF. CDR3 DNA: TGTGCCAGTAACTTGGGACAAGGGTCGGGAGGCTACACCTTC. Complete variable domain (other parts from reference TRBV19 and TRBJ1-2): DGGITQSPKYLFRKEGQNVTLSCEQNLNHDAMYWYRQDPGQGLRLIYYSQIVNDFQKGDIAEGYSVSREKKESFPLTVTSAQKNPTAFYLCASNLGQGSGGYTFGSGTRLTVV.

The CDR3 nucleotides read TGTGCCAGCAGCGTATCCGGGACAGGGGGCCAAGATACGCAGTATTTT. Translating gives CASSVSGTGGQDTQYF. The V gene is TRBV9, the J gene TRBJ2-3; 12 bases fit TRBD1. V gave up 1 base and J gave up 5 bases; unmatched junction bases: 5. The CDR3 contains 16 residues. Germline V gene lookup returns CDR1 SGDLS and CDR2 YYNGEE.

This clone was detected only a few times. The gene calls are TRBV27 and TRBJ1-5; D remains unclear. Between the trimmed V and J ends, which lost 4 bases and 1 base, there was a span of 11 bases. The CDR3 is made up of 15 amino acids. Germline V gene data show CDR1 as MNHEY and CDR2 as SMNVEV (reference sequence). For the CDR3, the DNA is TGTGCCAGCAGTTACGGTCCGGGGAGCAATCAGCCCCAGCATTTT. Its protein is CASSYGPGSNQPQHF.

The chain couples TRBV5-1 to TRBJ1-2, with 10 positions matching TRBD1. Losses at the gene ends were 0 bases for V and 3 bases for J; bases not matched to a gene: 5. Germline lookup yields CDR1 SGHRS and CDR2 YFSETQ. CDR3 length: 16 amino acids. CDR3 sequence: CASSLAWDRGDYGYTF. The CDR3 DNA reads TGCGCCAGCAGCTTGGCCTGGGACAGGGGAGACTATGGCTACACCTTC.

The rearrangement joins TRBV6-4 to TRBJ2-2; weak D call: TRBD2 (6 bases). With 9 bases removed from V and 5 bases from J, the gap between germline ends came to 16 bases. The germline CDR1 and CDR2 sequences are MRHNA and SNTAGT. The CDR3 length is 14 residues. The CDR3 DNA reads as TGTGCCAGTAACCTTCCTGGGAGGACCGGGGAGCTGTTTTTT. This sequence encodes CASNLPGRTGELFF.

This clone appeared a few times. The V gene is TRBV18, the J gene TRBJ1-5; 8 bases are shared with TRBD1. The CDR3 has 20 residues. Trimming at V came to 1 base and at J to 0 bases, leaving 14 bases not matched to a gene. Germline V gene lookup returns CDR1 KGHSH and CDR2 LQKENI. The CDR3 DNA is TGTGCCAGCTCACCACAACAGGTAACAGGGGGTCGCGATAGCAATCAGCCCCAGCATTTT. Its translation: CASSPQQVTGGRDSNQPQHF.

The rearrangement links TRBV6-1 to TRBJ1-4; no clear D gene. V dropped 8 bases and J dropped 0 bases, with 13 bases sitting between them. The CDR3 contains 15 residues. The germline V gene encodes CDR1 MNHNS and CDR2 SASEGT. CDR3 residues: CASLLGPTTNEKLFF. The CDR3 DNA reads as TGTGCCAGCCTATTAGGCCCAACAACTAATGAAAAACTGTTTTTT.

The V call is TRBV5-1, the J call TRBJ2-5; TRBD1 aligns across 10 bases. The DNA end favors TRBJ2-7, so the J call may be wrong. Looked up from germline, CDR1 is SGHRS and CDR2 is YFSETQ. The CDR3 spans 14 residues. DNA of the CDR3: TGCGCCAGCAGCTCGGGACAGGGGTATGGCGAGCAGTACTTC. Translated: CASSSGQGYGEQYF.

The rearrangement uses TRBV5-1 and TRBJ2-7; 7 positions match TRBD1. The CDR3 runs to 14 residues. CDR1 and CDR2 (germline): SGHRS, YFSETQ. Trimming removed 4 bases from V and 0 bases from J; junction bases left unmatched: 4. CDR3 nucleotides: TGCGCCAGCAGCCCCCGACAGGGCTCCTACGAGCAGTACTTC. This translates into CASSPRQGSYEQYF. The full variable domain, rest sourced from reference TRBV5-1 and TRBJ2-7, is KAGVTQTPRYLIKTRGQQVTLSCSPISGHRSVSWYQQTPGQGLQFLFEYFSETQRNKGNFPGRFSGRQFSNSRSEMNVSTLELGDSALYLCASSPRQGSYEQYFGPGTRLTVT.

The chain links TRBV29-1 to TRBJ2-6; perhaps TRBD2 as D (6 bases). CDR1 SQVTM and CDR2 ANQGSEA come from the germline V gene. Trimming removed 5 bases from V and 1 base from J, with 15 bases in between. CDR3 size: 16 residues. CDR3 nucleotides: TGCAGCGTTCCGGGCCGGGGAGGATCTGGGGCCAACGTCCTGACTTTC. This sequence encodes CSVPGRGGSGANVLTF.

This chain connects TRBV7-8 to TRBJ1-1; no firm D call. Trimming shortened V by 2 bases and J by 11 bases, and 12 bases separated the two germline ends. Per germline, CDR1 SGHVS and CDR2 FQNEAQ. This CDR3 is built from 12 residues. CDR3 residues: CASSLNSGSAFF. The CDR3 DNA sequence: TGTGCCAGCAGCTTAAACAGCGGCTCCGCTTTCTTT.

V and J are TRBV6-5 and TRBJ1-2, with D maybe TRBD1 (5 bases). V gave up 5 bases and J gave up 1 base, with 8 bases separating them. Germline assignment: CDR1 MNHEY and CDR2 SVGAGI. CDR3 length equals 13 residues. CDR3 amino acids: CASSRDGNYGYTF. CDR3 sequence (DNA): TGTGCCAGCAGTCGGGACGGTAACTATGGCTACACCTTC.

The J gene is TRBJ2-3, the V gene TRBV4-3; 15 bases are shared with TRBD2. Germline-derived CDR1 and CDR2 are LGHNA and YSLEER. This CDR3 spans 15 amino acids. Trimming cost V 8 bases and J 4 bases; bases outside gene matches: 4. The chain's CDR3 is CASAGTSGGPDTQYF. The CDR3 coding sequence is TGCGCCAGCGCCGGGACTAGCGGGGGGCCAGATACGCAGTATTTT.

This rearrangement joins TRBV19 to TRBJ1-4, with D perhaps TRBD1 (5 bases). This CDR3 region has 15 residues. V was clipped by 5 bases and J by 6 bases, with 16 bases between them. The germline V gene encodes CDR1 LNHDA and CDR2 SQIVND (reference sequence). Here the CDR3 DNA reads TGTGCCAGTAGTCTACGACGGGGCGCGGATGAAAAACTGTTTTTT. Amino acid sequence: CASSLRRGADEKLFF.

The chain uses TRBV10-3 and TRBJ2-5; possibly TRBD2 for D (6 bases). The CDR3 has 15 residues. The V end was cut by 0 bases, the J end by 2 bases, with 10 bases between. CDR1 and CDR2 from the germline V gene are ENHRY and SYGVKD. CDR3 bases: TGTGCCATCAGTGAGTCGTTGGCGGGGCAAGAGACCCAGTACTTC. Its translation is CAISESLAGQETQYF.

The chain carries TRBV2 and TRBJ1-2; TRBD1 aligns across 9 bases. The CDR3 contains 13 residues. The V gene end was trimmed by 5 bases and the J gene end by 7 bases; junction bases not matched to a gene: 5. CDR1 and CDR2 from the germline V gene are SNHLY and FYNNEI. In DNA form, the CDR3 reads TGTGCCAGCAGTACGGACAGGGGTGGTGGCTACACCTTC. It encodes CASSTDRGGGYTF.